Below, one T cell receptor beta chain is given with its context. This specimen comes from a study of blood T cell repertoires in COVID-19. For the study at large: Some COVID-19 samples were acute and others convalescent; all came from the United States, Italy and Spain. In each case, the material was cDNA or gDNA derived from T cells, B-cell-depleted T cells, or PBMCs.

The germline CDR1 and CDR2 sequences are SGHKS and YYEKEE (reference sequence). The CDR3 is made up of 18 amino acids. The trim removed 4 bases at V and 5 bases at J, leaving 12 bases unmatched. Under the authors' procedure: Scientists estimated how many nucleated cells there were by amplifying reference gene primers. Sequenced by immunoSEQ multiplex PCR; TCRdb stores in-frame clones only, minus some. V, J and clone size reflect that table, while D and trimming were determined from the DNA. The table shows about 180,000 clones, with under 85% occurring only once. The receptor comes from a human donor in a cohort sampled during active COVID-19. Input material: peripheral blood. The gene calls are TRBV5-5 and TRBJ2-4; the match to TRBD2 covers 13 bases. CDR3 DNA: TGTGCCAGCAGCGCAAGGACTAGCGGGGGCCTCCGGGAAAACATTCAGTACTTC. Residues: CASSARTSGGLRENIQYF.